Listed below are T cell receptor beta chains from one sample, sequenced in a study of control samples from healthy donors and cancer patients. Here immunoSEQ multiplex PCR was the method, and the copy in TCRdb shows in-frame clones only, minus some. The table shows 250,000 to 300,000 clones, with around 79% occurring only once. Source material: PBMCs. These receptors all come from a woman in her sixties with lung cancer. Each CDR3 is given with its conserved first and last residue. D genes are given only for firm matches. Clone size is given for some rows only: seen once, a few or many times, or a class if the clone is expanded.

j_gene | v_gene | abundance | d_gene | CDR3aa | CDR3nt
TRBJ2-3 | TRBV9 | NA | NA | CASSVGHSTDTQYF | TGTGCCAGCAGCGTAGGACACAGCACAGATACGCAGTATTTT
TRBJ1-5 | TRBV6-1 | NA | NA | CASSDLTGLNQPQHF | TGTGCCAGCAGTGACCTGACAGGACTCAATCAGCCCCAGCATTTT
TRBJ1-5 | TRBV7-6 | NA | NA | CASSLDRNQPQHF | TGTGCCAGCAGCTTAGACAGGAACCAGCCCCAGCATTTT
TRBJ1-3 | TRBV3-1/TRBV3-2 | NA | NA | CASSRPSSGNTIYF | TGTGCCAGCAGCCGCCCCAGCTCTGGAAACACCATATATTTT
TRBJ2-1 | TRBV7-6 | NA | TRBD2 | CASSPISGSSYNEQFF | TGTGCCAGCAGCCCCATAAGCGGGAGCTCTTACAATGAGCAGTTCTTC
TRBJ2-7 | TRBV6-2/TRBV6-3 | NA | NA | CASSRRGTLYEQYF | TGTGCCAGCAGCCGCCGGGGGACGTTATACGAGCAGTACTTC
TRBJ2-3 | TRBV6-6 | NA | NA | CASSYYGGETDTQYF | TGTGCCAGCAGTTACTACGGGGGTGAGACAGATACGCAGTATTTT
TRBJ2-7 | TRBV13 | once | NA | CASSLGPGSQYF | TGTGCCAGCAGCTTAGGGCCAGGGTCGCAGTACTTC
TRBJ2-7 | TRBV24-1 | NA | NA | CATSDLHTQYYEQYF | TGTGCCACCAGTGATTTGCACACGCAGTACTACGAGCAGTACTTC
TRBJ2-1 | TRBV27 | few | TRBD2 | CASTPWGGAAYNEQFF | TGTGCCAGCACCCCCTGGGGGGGAGCGGCCTACAATGAGCAGTTCTTC
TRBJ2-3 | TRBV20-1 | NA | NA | CSASSSTDTQYF | TGCAGTGCTAGTTCTAGCACAGATACGCAGTATTTT
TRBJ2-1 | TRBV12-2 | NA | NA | CASRLAPTPGETLRGRATYNEQFF | TGTGCAAGTCGCTTAGCGCCAACTCCGGGGGAGACCTTGAGGGGGAGGGCCACCTACAATGAGCAGTTCTTC
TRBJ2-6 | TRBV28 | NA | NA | CASSFSGNSGANVLTF | TGTGCCAGCAGTTTTTCGGGAAACTCTGGGGCCAACGTCCTGACTTTC
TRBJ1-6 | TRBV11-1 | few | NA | CASSFDSYANSPLHF | TGTGCCAGCAGCTTTGACTCTTACGCCAATTCACCCCTCCACTTT
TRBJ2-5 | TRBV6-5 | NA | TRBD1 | CASTGQGQETQYF | TGTGCCAGCACCGGACAGGGGCAAGAGACCCAGTACTTC
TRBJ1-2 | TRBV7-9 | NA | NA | CASSPIQGPNINYGYTF | TGTGCCAGCAGCCCCATACAGGGACCAAACATTAACTATGGCTACACCTTC